This record covers a single TCR beta chain. Its cognate antigen is unknown. Germline V gives CDR1 SGHKS, CDR2 YYEKEE (reference sequence). The CDR3 runs to 14 residues. V was cut by 2 bases and J by 8 bases, with 16 bases left in between. This entry is derived from a study of OX40 agonist ivuxolimab in advanced cancers. For the study at large: Ivuxolimab, an agonist antibody against OX40 (CD134), was given to patients.

Study-level results: Among T cells, CD8+ cells averaged more expanded clones than CD4+ cells.

Generated by immunoSEQ multiplex PCR, the TCRdb table keeps only in-frame clones and is missing some. Of some 86,000 clones listed, 80% to 95% were seen once; the top ten hold 0.25% to 0.35%. This clonotype originated in an adult with an advanced solid tumor such as melanoma, head and neck, liver or kidney cancer. The sequencing used CD4+ or CD8+ T cells sorted from blood, collected in a trial of the OX40 agonist ivuxolimab. The J gene is TRBJ1-2, the V gene TRBV5-5, with D tentatively TRBD1 (6 bases). CDR3 in DNA: TGTGCCAGCAGCTTAAATACAGGGTTGGAGGGCTACACCTTC. Residues: CASSLNTGLEGYTF.